This passage covers 18 T cell receptor beta chains from one sample sequenced in a study of OX40 agonist ivuxolimab in advanced cancers. Profiling relied on immunoSEQ multiplex PCR, and the TCRdb table lists in-frame clones only, not all of them. The sample lists 100,000 to 150,000 clones, just under 95% occurring once. The specimen was CD4+ or CD8+ T cells sorted from blood, collected in a trial of the OX40 agonist ivuxolimab. These receptor sequences come from an adult with an advanced solid tumor such as melanoma, head and neck, liver or kidney cancer.

The CDR3 bases are TGCGCCAGCAGACAGGGACTAGCGGGACCCTACGAGCAGTACTTC. Translating gives CASRQGLAGPYEQYF. V and J are TRBV4-3 and TRBJ2-7; 13 nucleotides match TRBD2. Germline CDR1 is LGHNA and CDR2 is YSLEER. With 6 bases clipped from V and 2 bases from J, the junction kept 4 bases outside the gene matches. This CDR3 has 15 residues.

The V gene is TRBV7-9, the J gene TRBJ1-2; TRBD1 agrees at 8 bases. This CDR3 comprises 17 residues. Germline trimming cut 1 base from V and 5 bases from J; bases unmatched to any gene: 12. Germline-derived CDR1 and CDR2 are SEHNR and FQNEAQ (reference sequence). The CDR3 here is CASSLEGTGGSLYGYTF. The CDR3 DNA follows: TGTGCCAGCAGCTTAGAGGGGACAGGAGGCTCTCTTTATGGCTACACCTTC.

CDR3 loop: CASRGARDTQYF. The CDR3 DNA sequence: TGTGCCAGCAGAGGGGCGAGAGATACGCAGTATTTT. The chain has TRBV28 and TRBJ2-3; possible D gene TRBD1, 5 bases. Trimming left V 6 bases short and J 5 bases short, with 9 bases between. Germline assignment: CDR1 MDHEN and CDR2 SYDVKM. This CDR3 has 12 residues.

The chain has TRBV5-1 and TRBJ2-1; TRBD1 matches at 7 bases. The trim removed 4 bases at V and 9 bases at J, leaving 4 bases unmatched. Germline V CDR1 and CDR2: SGHRS, YFSETQ. CDR3 size: 12 residues. The CDR3 protein is CASSIGQAEQFF. The CDR3, as DNA: TGCGCCAGCAGCATCGGACAGGCTGAGCAGTTCTTC.

The V gene is TRBV28, the J gene TRBJ2-3; the match to TRBD2 covers 12 bases. Germline-derived CDR1 and CDR2 are MDHEN and SYDVKM. The CDR3 runs 17 residues. V lost 6 bases to trimming and J lost 2 bases; unmatched junction nucleotides: 9. This CDR3 reads CASSPSGRAIYTDTQYF. In DNA, the CDR3 is TGTGCCAGCAGCCCTAGCGGGAGGGCTATTTACACAGATACGCAGTATTTT.

J is TRBJ2-3 and V is TRBV25-1, with D uncertain. Trimming cost V 3 bases and J 7 bases, with 17 bases left between them. CDR1 MGHDK and CDR2 SYGVNS come from the germline V gene. The CDR3 loop spans 15 amino acids. This CDR3 is CASSDIWGTRHTQYF. The DNA of the CDR3 is TGTGCCAGCAGTGATATATGGGGAACAAGACATACGCAGTATTTT.

The chain employs TRBV11-2 and TRBJ1-1, with D possibly being TRBD1 (6 bases). V was cut by 6 bases and J by 1 base, with 9 bases left in between. The CDR3 runs to 13 residues. Germline V gene data show CDR1 as SGHAT and CDR2 as FQNNGV. CDR3 in DNA: TGTGCCAGCAGAGCGGACAGGAACACTGAAGCTTTCTTT. It is translated as CASRADRNTEAFF. Full variable domain (missing parts from reference TRBV11-2 and TRBJ1-1): EAGVAQSPRYKIIEKRQSVAFWCNPISGHATLYWYQQILGQGPKLLIQFQNNGVVDDSQLPKDRFSAERLKGVDSTLKIQPAKLEDSAVYLCASRADRNTEAFFGQGTRLTVV.

The V call is TRBV23-1, the J call TRBJ2-7; D may be TRBD2 (6 bases). TRBV23-1 is an ORF; its function is uncertain. Trimming shortened V by 0 bases and J by 4 bases, and 10 bases separated the two germline ends. The CDR3 has 14 residues. Here the CDR3 reads CASSQSGGMYEQYF. DNA of the CDR3: TGCGCCAGCAGTCAATCGGGGGGAATGTACGAGCAGTACTTC.

CDR3 in amino acids: CASSERGEAFF. CDR3 bases: TGTGCCAGCAGTGAGAGGGGCGAAGCTTTCTTT. The chain employs TRBV6-4 and TRBJ1-1; D is perhaps TRBD1 (5 bases). Germline assignment: CDR1 MRHNA and CDR2 SNTAGT. The CDR3 covers 11 residues. V was cut by 3 bases and J by 8 bases, with 7 bases left in between.

The chain uses TRBV6-5 and TRBJ1-1; tentative D call: TRBD1 (5 bases). Germline values: CDR1 MNHEY, CDR2 SVGAGI. Trimming shortened V by 7 bases and J by 1 base, and 16 bases separated the two germline ends. The CDR3 is 15 amino acids. The CDR3 sequence is CASKADSRRNTEAFF. CDR3 nucleotides: TGTGCCAGCAAAGCCGACAGCCGGCGGAACACTGAAGCTTTCTTT.

This sequence joins TRBV18 and TRBJ2-7; D is undetermined. Trimming left V 2 bases short and J 3 bases short, with 11 bases between. The CDR3 has 14 amino acids. From germline, CDR1 is KGHSH and CDR2 LQKENI. The CDR3 region has the DNA TGTGCCAGCTCACCAGTGAGGCGCAACTACGAGCAGTACTTC. Encoded protein: CASSPVRRNYEQYF.

The J gene is TRBJ2-3, the V gene TRBV10-2; weak D call: TRBD2 (6 bases). The CDR3 is 13 amino acids. Trimming stripped 0 bases from V and 5 bases from J, with 6 bases between. Germline V CDR1 and CDR2: WSHSY, SAAADI. CDR3 loop: CASSESGGDTQYF. The CDR3 DNA follows: TGCGCCAGCAGTGAGTCGGGGGGAGATACGCAGTATTTT.

The CDR3 DNA follows: TGTGCCAGCAGCTTATTCGGGGGGGTCTCCTACGAGCAGTACTTC. This gives the protein CASSLFGGVSYEQYF. This sequence joins TRBV7-3 and TRBJ2-7; TRBD2 matches 8 bases. CDR1 and CDR2 (germline): SGHTA, FQGTGA. Trimming removed 2 bases from V and 0 bases from J; junction bases left unmatched: 3. This CDR3 spans 15 amino acids. Full variable domain (rest looked up from reference TRBV7-3 and TRBJ2-7): GAGVSQTPSNKVTEKGKYVELRCDPISGHTALYWYRQSLGQGPEFLIYFQGTGAADDSGLPNDRFFAVRPEGSVSTLKIQRTERGDSAVYLCASSLFGGVSYEQYFGPGTRLTVT.

The chain couples TRBV5-6 to TRBJ1-1, with D unclear. This CDR3 has 16 residues. CDR1 is SGHDT and CDR2 is YYEEEE in the germline V gene. V was clipped by 0 bases and J by 0 bases, with 12 bases between them. The CDR3 coding sequence is TGTGCCAGCAGCTTGGGGGCGGACTCCTTGAACACTGAAGCTTTCTTT. Translating gives CASSLGADSLNTEAFF.

This chain joins TRBV5-1 and TRBJ2-7; D is unclear. The V gene lost 1 base and the J gene lost 5 bases, with 19 bases spanning the gap. This CDR3 comprises 16 residues. The germline CDR1 and CDR2 sequences are SGHRS and YFSETQ. CDR3 nucleotides: TGCGCCAGCAGCTTGTCTGGCGGAAGTTCCTTTAACGAGCAGTACTTC. As protein: CASSLSGGSSFNEQYF. The full variable domain, rest sourced from reference TRBV5-1 and TRBJ2-7, is KAGVTQTPRYLIKTRGQQVTLSCSPISGHRSVSWYQQTPGQGLQFLFEYFSETQRNKGNFPGRFSGRQFSNSRSEMNVSTLELGDSALYLCASSLSGGSSFNEQYFGPGTRLTVT.

V and J are TRBV19 and TRBJ1-5, with a possible D match to TRBD1 (5 bases). V was shortened by 4 bases and J by 4 bases, with 11 bases between the two germline ends. The CDR3 consists of 14 residues. Per the germline V gene, CDR1 is LNHDA and CDR2 is SQIVND (reference sequence). For the CDR3, the DNA is TGTGCCAGTAGTACCGACAGTTTAAATCAGCCCCAGCATTTT. Translated: CASSTDSLNQPQHF.

This clone appeared once. This sequence joins TRBV6-5 and TRBJ1-1; 8 nucleotides line up with TRBD1. J was trimmed by 8 bases and V by 7 bases; bases with no gene match: 9. Per the germline V gene, CDR1 is MNHEY and CDR2 is SVGAGI. The CDR3 runs 13 residues. The CDR3 spells CASTQGQGIEAFF. The CDR3 nucleotides are TGTGCCAGCACCCAAGGACAGGGAATAGAAGCTTTCTTT.

V usage is TRBV7-3 and J usage is TRBJ2-2; D is unclear. V dropped 7 bases and J dropped 5 bases, with 11 bases sitting between them. Germline CDR1 and CDR2: SGHTA and FQGTGA. The CDR3 is 13 amino acids. CDR3 nucleotides: TGTGCCAGCAACCAGGCCCCGACCGGGGAGCTGTTTTTT. Translating gives CASNQAPTGELFF.